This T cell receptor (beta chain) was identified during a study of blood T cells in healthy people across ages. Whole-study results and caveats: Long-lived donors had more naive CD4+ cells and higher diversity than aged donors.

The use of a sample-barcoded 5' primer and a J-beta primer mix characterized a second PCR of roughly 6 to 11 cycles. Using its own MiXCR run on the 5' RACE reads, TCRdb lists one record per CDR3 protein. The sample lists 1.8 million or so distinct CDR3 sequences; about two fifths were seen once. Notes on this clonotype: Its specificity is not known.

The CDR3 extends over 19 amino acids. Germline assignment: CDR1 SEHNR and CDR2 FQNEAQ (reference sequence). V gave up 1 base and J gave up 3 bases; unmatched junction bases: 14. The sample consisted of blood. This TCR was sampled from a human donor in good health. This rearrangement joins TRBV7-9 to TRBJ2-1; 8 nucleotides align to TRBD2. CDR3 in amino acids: CASSLDAGRGVSYYNEQFF. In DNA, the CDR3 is TGTGCCAGCAGCTTAGATGCAGGGCGGGGGGTCTCCTACTACAATGAGCAGTTCTTC.